This T cell receptor beta chain was observed in a study of shared clonotypes between healthy human individuals. At the deep level, the assay was run. Clones were sequenced by immunoSEQ multiplex PCR, and TCRdb holds only the in-frame ones, with some missing. The table records some 480,000 clones, about 80% of them present only once. Donation came from healthy HIV-negative adults that had no recent acute infections or vaccinations. There are 15 residues in the CDR3. Trimming removed 6 bases from V and 3 bases from J; junction bases left unmatched: 9. Germline assignment: CDR1 MDHEN and CDR2 SYDVKM. This receptor was identified in a woman aged 40 to 50 in good health. Some clones in this sample may be carry-over from other donors' samples. The sequencing input was PBMCs. The chain carries TRBV28 and TRBJ1-2, with 8 bases lining up with TRBD1. The CDR3 reads CASSAPGTGDYGYTF. The CDR3 nucleotides read TGTGCCAGCAGCGCCCCCGGGACAGGCGACTATGGCTACACCTTC.